This T cell receptor beta chain is from a study of cytomegalovirus exposure and HLA in healthy donors (dated by TCRdb to about 2017). In terms of the full investigation: According to an earlier analysis of around 600 of the donors, roughly 180 million T cells yielded over 90 million unique TCR beta sequences and around 300 Gb of sequence data. An early release covering roughly 580 HLA-typed donors comprised around 300 gigabases of sequencing data and roughly 86 million unique TCR sequences. Of the 350 to 400 genotyped donors, approximately 83% fell in the genetic ancestry cluster associated with self-reported Caucasian donors. The aim of the study was to test whether cataloging public T cell receptors could identify signatures of past pathogen exposure. Using immunosequencing, the study profiled T cell repertoires from 666 subjects and related those repertoires to cytomegalovirus serostatus. Along with the roughly 670-subject first cohort, a separate validation cohort of over a hundred different subjects was used. To predict cytomegalovirus infection status, the study brought together high-throughput TCR immunosequencing, statistical association of individual TCRs with disease status, and machine learning. In a later analysis, previously published TCR beta repertoires from fewer than 750 donors were re-analyzed and high-resolution HLA genotyping was added so that TCR occurrence patterns could be studied. Rather than drawing on any new phenotypic data, the later analysis identified candidate immune exposures from TCR beta sequences and the way those sequences occurred across donors. An earlier analysis of around 540 of the donors applied high-throughput TCR beta sequencing to assess whether each TCR beta V gene segment acted as functional or pseudogenic. Alongside the repertoire data, information on donor age, sex, ethnicity and CMV serostatus was compiled. A later genetic analysis took genome-wide SNP genotypes for about 55% of the 666 donors and used that subset as a discovery cohort. Every discovery cohort repertoire had been produced on one sequencing platform. Class I and class II HLA loci were covered by the typing at four-digit resolution. The number of typed donors differed by locus: about 620-640 for A, B, C, DRB1 and DQB1; about 520 for DQA1; fewer than 610 for DPA1; and some 470 for DPB1. A few DR-DQ haplotypes were treated as single units for association and clustering because of strong linkage in the cohort. On average, roughly 240,000 unique TCR beta nucleotide sequences were sequenced per donor among roughly 430 genotyped donors of the cohort, with roughly 18% of those sequences being non-productive.

Here is what the overall study found, with its caveats: The study listed 164 TCR beta chains as associated with cytomegalovirus. In a later analysis, several top co-occurrence clusters were reported to appear linked to parvovirus B19, influenza, CMV and Epstein-Barr virus. According to the authors, the approach could potentially be generalized to other disease states and immunological phenotypes. A further reported finding was that TCR beta sequences accurately predicted the HLA-A and HLA-B alleles for most subjects in the first cohort. Across donors, most TCR sequences were observed very rarely, whereas some public TCRs were present in many individuals. In a later analysis, TCR association rates were found to vary across HLA loci, with the most associated TCRs seen for DRB1 alleles and the fewest for HLA-C alleles. The 87-base-pair reads could not distinguish some IMGT-functional V segments, including TRBV6-2 and TRBV6-3, so those segments were excluded. Correlated functional status among segregating V segments might be attributable to linkage disequilibrium, but an unknown experimental factor could not be ruled out. CMV serostatus was the only immune exposure information available for the cohort. Because counts were too low, around 18 rarely observed V segments, including chromosome 9 orphons, were left out of the earlier analysis of a few hundred of the donors. The classifier was reported to diagnose cytomegalovirus status with high specificity and sensitivity in both the original and validation cohorts. An earlier analysis of 450 to 750 of the donors showed that most TCR beta V segments appeared in productive rearrangements either about 87% or about 30% of the time, which broadly matched IMGT annotations. In a later analysis, HLA-associated TCR beta chains were found to be more clonally expanded and to have lower generation probabilities than equally common non-associated chains. Most CMV-associated TCR beta chains appeared to be HLA-restricted in a later analysis, and the HLA associations seemed to be driven largely by CMV exposure. Presence/absence analyses assumed roughly uniform sequencing depth across donors, an assumption that may not hold. Specific HLA alleles were associated with more than 15,000 TCR beta sequences at a false discovery rate of 0.05 in a later analysis. In a later genetic analysis, fewer N-insertions in productive TCRs were reported among donors in an Asian-associated ancestry cluster than the roughly 640-donor mean. Assigning TCR associations to individual alleles was difficult when HLA alleles, especially DR and DQ, strongly co-occurred. Three of the identified cytomegalovirus-associated TCR beta chains were confirmed in vitro to be specific for cytomegalovirus antigens. A later genetic analysis associated a missense DCLRE1C variant with V-gene and J-gene trimming of TCR beta chains, and an independent cohort replicated the association. This cohort had only TCR beta chains sequenced, and the lack of alpha or paired-chain data limited which features could be detected. A group of highly shared sequence variants was considered likely to be a technical artifact of the sequencing pipeline. Because HLA typing was missing for some donors at each locus, association tests included only the typed subset.

Worth noting for this clone: Its antigen has not been determined. No base quality information exists; no much larger clone differs at one position.

In total, fewer than 750 healthy bone marrow donors made up the cohort. All cohort members were sampled while nominally healthy, although unrecorded immune exposures were likely present. The donor tested CMV seropositive and was one of the 289 seropositive cohort members. Each donor provided a peripheral blood sample, and peripheral blood mononuclear cells were used for TCR beta sequencing. The Qiagen DNeasy Blood Extraction Kit was used to extract genomic DNA from the blood cell samples. The CDR3 spans 15 residues, from the cysteine through the phenylalanine. The kept DNA is CDR3 alone, 45 bases in frame from the first base. V is cut back by 6 bases and J by 2 bases, with 7 bases in the junction unmatched. The germline V gene (reference sequence) specifies MNHEY as CDR1 and SMNVEV as CDR2. Receptors were amplified or captured by the immunoSEQ multiplex PCR assay. For the multiplex PCR, a mixture combining 60 forward primers for TCR Vbeta segments and 13 reverse primers for TCR Jbeta segments was used. A multiplex PCR assay on genomic DNA amplified the CDR3 region of rearranged TCR beta genes. On the Illumina HiSeq System, the amplified TCR beta libraries were sequenced as 87-base-pair reads. The original pipeline was this. A later analysis counted approximately 76 million unique TCR beta chains across the 650 to 800 repertoires, and around 9.9 million of these chains were shared by at least two donors. To remove PCR and sequencing errors, raw reads were error-corrected and collapsed into unique sequences using a nearest-neighbor algorithm that merged closely related sequences. CDR3 sequences were aligned to IMGT reference sequences to assign V, D and J gene segments. For a sequence to be retained, a match of at least six nucleotides to both a V gene segment and a J gene segment was required. Rearrangements were called productive when the CDR3 lacked stop codons and stayed in frame with V and J; all others were non-productive. Following IMGT convention, CDR3 was defined as the stretch from the second conserved V-encoded cysteine to the conserved J-encoded phenylalanine. The earlier analysis of some 600 of the donors excluded sequences that lacked an unambiguous match to a single V gene segment. An earlier analysis of several hundred of the donors classified V segments as functional when productive rearrangements were above 56.7% and as segregating when the standard deviation between donors was above 5%. To diagnose cytomegalovirus status from the catalog of TCR beta chain sequences, a statistical classification framework was built. V and J gene assignment, in a later analysis, came from comparing TCR nucleotide sequences with IMGT/GENE-DB human TR gene sequences. In a later analysis, CDR3 sequences and most-parsimonious VDJ recombination scenarios were assigned using the TCRdist pipeline. In a later analysis, every TCR beta chain was defined by the combination of its CDR3 amino acid sequence and its V-gene family, and reads without a unique V-gene family were dropped. A later analysis removed roughly 590 highly shared, low-generation-probability nucleotide sequences to deal with suspected cross-contamination and a sequencing artifact. In a later analysis, a clonal expansion index was calculated for each public chain from normalized within-repertoire ranks of inferred template counts. In a later analysis, generation probabilities were computed using a VDJ recombination model fitted to out-of-frame rearrangements, and the results were checked against IGoR. Hypergeometric tests were used in a later analysis to score TCR-TCR, TCR-HLA and TCR-CMV co-occurrence, with a repertoire-size bias correction applied to the TCR pairs. A later analysis estimated false discovery rates by permuting HLA or CMV assignments 20 times. In a later analysis, co-occurring TCRs were grouped using DBSCAN, and TCRdist sequence similarity was added for clustering within HLA-allele-positive subsets. Repertoires with fewer than 30,000 or more than 120,000 public chains were left out of co-occurrence clustering, as were about five repertoires with anomalous nucleotide sharing. Imported from immuneACCESS, the table was reduced by TCRdb to in-frame sequences with V and J called. These copies leave out some clones; in studies compared against another copy, an unresolved V gene accounts for under half, and the cause of the remainder is not known. V, J and clone size reflect that table, while D and trimming were determined from the DNA. For this sample the table gives 150,000 or so clones, of which 75% to 80% were detected only once. The top ten constitute about 0.93% of the sample.

This receptor chain uses TRBV27 and TRBJ2-5; 9 bases in the junction line up with TRBD1. This TCR was recovered from a woman aged 50 to 60 in good health and CMV-seropositive. The sequencing input was PBMCs. This receptor has the CDR3 CASSKPGTGQETQYF. The DNA sequence is TGTGCCAGCAGCAAACCCGGGACAGGGCAAGAGACCCAGTACTTC.